This T cell receptor beta chain was obtained from a study of blood T cell repertoires in COVID-19. The V end lost 2 bases, the J end lost 3 bases, and 20 bases lay between the germline ends. This CDR3 region has 19 residues. Germline loops: CDR1 SGHNT, CDR2 YENEEA. The data were produced by immunoSEQ multiplex PCR, yet TCRdb's version contains in-frame clones alone and is incomplete. The sample shows over 120,000 clones, about nine tenths of them seen only once. V gene TRBV11-3 combines with J gene TRBJ1-6; the D is unclear. This TCR derives from a man aged 50 to 60 who had recovered from COVID-19. The sample consisted of PBMCs or T cells enriched from blood (not recorded which). As DNA, the CDR3 is TGTGCCAGCAGCTTACACCCCGGGATCAAGGAGCACTATAATTCACCCCTCCACTTT. As protein: CASSLHPGIKEHYNSPLHF.